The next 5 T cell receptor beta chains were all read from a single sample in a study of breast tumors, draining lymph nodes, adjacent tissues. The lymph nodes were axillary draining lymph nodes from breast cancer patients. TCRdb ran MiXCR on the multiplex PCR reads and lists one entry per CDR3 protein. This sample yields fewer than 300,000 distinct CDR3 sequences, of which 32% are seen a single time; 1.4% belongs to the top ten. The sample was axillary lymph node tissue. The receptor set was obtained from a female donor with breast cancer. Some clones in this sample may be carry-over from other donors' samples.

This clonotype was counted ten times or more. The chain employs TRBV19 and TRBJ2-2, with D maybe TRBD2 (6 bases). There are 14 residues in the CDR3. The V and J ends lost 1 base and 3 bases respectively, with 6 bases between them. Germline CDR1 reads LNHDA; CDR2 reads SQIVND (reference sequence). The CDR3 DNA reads TGTGCCAGTAGTATAGCGGGAGACACCGGGGAGCTGTTTTTT. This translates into CASSIAGDTGELFF. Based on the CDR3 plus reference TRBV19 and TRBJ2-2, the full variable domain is DGGITQSPKYLFRKEGQNVTLSCEQNLNHDAMYWYRQDPGQGLRLIYYSQIVNDFQKGDIAEGYSVSREKKESFPLTVTSAQKNPTAFYLCASSIAGDTGELFFGEGSRLTVL.

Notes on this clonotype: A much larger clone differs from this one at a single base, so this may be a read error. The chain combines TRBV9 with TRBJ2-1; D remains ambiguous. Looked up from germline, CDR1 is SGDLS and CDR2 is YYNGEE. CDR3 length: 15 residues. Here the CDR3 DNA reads TGTGCCAGCAGCGCTACCGACGGACGTCACAATGAGCCGTTCTTC. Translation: CASSATDGRHNEPFF.

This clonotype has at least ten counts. CDR3 region: CSAPGLASYNEQFF. The CDR3 DNA follows: TGCAGTGCCCCTGGGCTAGCCTCCTACAATGAGCAGTTCTTC. This chain links TRBV20-1 with TRBJ2-1; a weak D match, TRBD2 (5 bases). Germline lookup yields CDR1 DFQATT and CDR2 SNEGSKA (reference sequence). The CDR3 extends over 14 amino acids. The V and J ends lost 6 bases and 0 bases respectively, with 12 bases between them.

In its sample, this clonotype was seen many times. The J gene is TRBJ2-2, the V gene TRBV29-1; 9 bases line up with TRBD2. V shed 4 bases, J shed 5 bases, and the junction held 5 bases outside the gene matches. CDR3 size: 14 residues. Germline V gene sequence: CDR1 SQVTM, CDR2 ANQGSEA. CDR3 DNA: TGCAGCGTTGTACTAGCGGGCGGGACCGGGGAGCTGTTTTTT. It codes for CSVVLAGGTGELFF.

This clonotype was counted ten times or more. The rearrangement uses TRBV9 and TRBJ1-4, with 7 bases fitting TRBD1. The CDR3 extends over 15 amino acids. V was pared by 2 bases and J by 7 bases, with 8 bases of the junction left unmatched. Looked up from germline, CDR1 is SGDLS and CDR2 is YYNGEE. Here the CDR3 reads CASSVWSGGGEKLFF. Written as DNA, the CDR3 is TGTGCCAGCAGCGTTTGGTCAGGGGGGGGTGAAAAACTGTTTTTT.